The 2 T cell receptor beta chains below all came from one sample that was sequenced in a study of identifying expanded T cells in peripheral blood. Some clones are missing from TCRdb's copy, which holds only in-frame ones; the method was immunoSEQ multiplex PCR. Of 120,000 or so clones in the sample, around four fifths were seen once. The sample comprised blood. Source of these receptors: a person aged 18-70 years in good health.

The chain carries TRBV5-1 and TRBJ2-7, with 8 bases identical to TRBD1. CDR3 length equals 15 residues. CDR1 and CDR2 from the germline V gene are SGHRS and YFSETQ. V lost 4 bases to trimming and J lost 1 base; unmatched junction nucleotides: 7. The CDR3 DNA sequence: TGCGCCAGCAGCCCCAGACAGGGGTCTTCCTACGAGCAGTACTTC. This gives the protein CASSPRQGSSYEQYF.

This chain connects TRBV6-6 to TRBJ1-5; possible D gene TRBD1, 5 bases. This CDR3 comprises 14 residues. The germline gives CDR1 MNHNY, CDR2 SVGAGI (reference sequence). Deletions cut 2 bases from V and 7 bases from J, with 12 bases between. The CDR3, as DNA: TGTGCCAGCAGTTACGGCAGGGCGGGACAGCCCCAGCATTTT. Its translation: CASSYGRAGQPQHF.